This T cell receptor beta chain derives from a study of early T cells in non-severe SARS-CoV-2 infection. Study-level results: Comparison of clonotypes with VDJdb favored anti-spike CD8 responses while missing private and CD4 specificities.

Points on this clonotype: Its antigen is not known.

The CDR3 length is 13 residues. The ends were cut back, 0 bases at V and 4 bases at J, with 7 bases in the middle. Germline CDR1 SGHNT, CDR2 YYREEE (reference sequence). TCRdb called the 5' RACE reads again in MiXCR, with one record for every CDR3 protein. The profile shows 70,000 to 85,000 distinct CDR3 sequences, 9.5% to 13% of them singletons. The sample taken for sequencing was whole blood. The rearrangement uses TRBV5-4 and TRBJ1-1; D gene ambiguous. The TCR comes from an adult who was a healthcare worker with PCR-confirmed SARS-CoV-2 infection or an uninfected control (not recorded which). CDR3 sequence reads: CASSLGAGTEAFF. CDR3 sequence (DNA): TGTGCCAGCAGCTTGGGGGCGGGCACTGAAGCTTTCTTT. The full variable domain, completed using reference TRBV5-4 and TRBJ1-1, is ETGVTQSPTHLIKTRGQQVTLRCSSQSGHNTVSWYQQALGQGPQFIFQYYREEENGRGNFPPRFSGLQFPNYSSELNVNALELDDSALYLCASSLGAGTEAFFGQGTRLTVV.